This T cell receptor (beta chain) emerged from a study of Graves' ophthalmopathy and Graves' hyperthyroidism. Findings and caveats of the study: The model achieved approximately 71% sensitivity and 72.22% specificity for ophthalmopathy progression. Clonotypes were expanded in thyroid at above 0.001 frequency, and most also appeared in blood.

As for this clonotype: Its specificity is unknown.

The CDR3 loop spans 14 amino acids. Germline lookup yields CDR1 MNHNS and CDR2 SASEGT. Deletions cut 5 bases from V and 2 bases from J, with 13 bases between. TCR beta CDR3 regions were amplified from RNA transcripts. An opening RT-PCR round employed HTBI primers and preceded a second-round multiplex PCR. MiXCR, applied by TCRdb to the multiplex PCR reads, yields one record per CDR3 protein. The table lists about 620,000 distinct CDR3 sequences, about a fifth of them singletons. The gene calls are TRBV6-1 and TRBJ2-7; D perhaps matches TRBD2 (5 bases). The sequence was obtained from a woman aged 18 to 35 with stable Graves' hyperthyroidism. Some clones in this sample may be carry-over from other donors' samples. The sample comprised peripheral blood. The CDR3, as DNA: TGTGCCAGCAGTCCAGGCAGACTAACCTACGAGCAGTACTTC. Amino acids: CASSPGRLTYEQYF.